This TCR beta chain was sequenced during a study of T cell responses to AZD1222 COVID-19 vaccine. Study-level findings and limits: Close to half of all spike-specific TCRs reportedly target regions of the variants that are unmutated. It was only after the peak T cell response that any repertoires were sampled.

About this clone: What it binds is unknown.

CDR3 length: 14 amino acids. Profiling relied on immunoSEQ multiplex PCR, and the TCRdb table lists in-frame clones only, not all of them. Of approximately 120,000 clones in the sample, approximately 85% were seen once. The chain combines TRBV21-1 with TRBJ1-2; the DNA was not used to check the table's D call, TRBD1. TRBV21-1 is flagged as a pseudogene. The sequencing here drew on peripheral blood, taken 28 days after the second AZD1222 dose. The sequence came from an adult who received the AZD1222 COVID-19 vaccine. The CDR3 region has the DNA TGTGCCAGCAGCATCTTAATGACAGCATATGGCTACACCTTC. Encoded protein: CASSILMTAYGYTF.